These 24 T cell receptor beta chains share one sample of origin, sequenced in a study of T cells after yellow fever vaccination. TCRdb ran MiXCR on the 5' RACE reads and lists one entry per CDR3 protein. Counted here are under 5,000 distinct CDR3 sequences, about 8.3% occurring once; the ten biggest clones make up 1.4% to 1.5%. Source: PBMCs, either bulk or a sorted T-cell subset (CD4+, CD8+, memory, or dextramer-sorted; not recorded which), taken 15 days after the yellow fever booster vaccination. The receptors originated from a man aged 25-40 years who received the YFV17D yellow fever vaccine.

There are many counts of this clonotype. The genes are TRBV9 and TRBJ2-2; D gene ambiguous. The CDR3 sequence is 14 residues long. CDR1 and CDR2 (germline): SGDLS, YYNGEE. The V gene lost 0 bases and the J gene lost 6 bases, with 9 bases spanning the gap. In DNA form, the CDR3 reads TGTGCCAGCAGCGTAGATCCCACACCCGGGGAGCTGTTTTTT. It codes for CASSVDPTPGELFF. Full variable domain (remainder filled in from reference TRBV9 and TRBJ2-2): DSGVTQTPKHLITATGQRVTLRCSPRSGDLSVYWYQQSLDQGLQFLIQYYNGEERAKGNILERFSAQQFPDLHSELNLSSLELGDSALYFCASSVDPTPGELFFGEGSRLTVL.

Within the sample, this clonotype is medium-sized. The CDR3 spells CSVRIGPETQYF. The CDR3 nucleotides are TGCAGCGTTCGAATAGGGCCTGAGACCCAGTACTTC. The chain combines TRBV29-1 with TRBJ2-5; the D is unclear. The CDR3 sequence is 12 residues long. Germline CDR1 and CDR2: SQVTM and ANQGSEA. The ends were cut back, 5 bases at V and 5 bases at J, with 12 bases in the middle.

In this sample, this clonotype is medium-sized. CDR3 bases: TGTGCCAGCAGCCGAAAGGGATTGGCCGCGGCAACTAATGAAAAACTGTTTTTT. This translates into CASSRKGLAAATNEKLFF. This chain joins TRBV11-2 and TRBJ1-4; D ambiguous. V was shortened by 5 bases and J by 0 bases, with 19 bases between the two germline ends. Germline V CDR1 and CDR2: SGHAT, FQNNGV. The CDR3 has 18 residues.

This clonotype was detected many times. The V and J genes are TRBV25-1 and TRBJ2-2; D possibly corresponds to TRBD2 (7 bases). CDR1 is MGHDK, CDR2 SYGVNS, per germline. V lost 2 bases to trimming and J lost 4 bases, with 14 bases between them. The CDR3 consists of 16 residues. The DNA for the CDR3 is TGTGCCAGCAGTGAAGGGAGGGGGTCGCTCACCGGGGAGCTGTTTTTT. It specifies CASSEGRGSLTGELFF.

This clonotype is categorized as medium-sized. CDR3 loop: CASSSDYNEQFF. As DNA, the CDR3 is TGTGCCAGCAGTTCTGACTACAATGAGCAGTTCTTC. The chain combines TRBV6-2 or TRBV6-3 with TRBJ2-1, with D hard to call. V was cut by 4 bases and J by 3 bases, with 4 bases left in between. The CDR3 covers 12 residues. The germline V gene has CDR1 MNHEY and CDR2 SVGEGT.

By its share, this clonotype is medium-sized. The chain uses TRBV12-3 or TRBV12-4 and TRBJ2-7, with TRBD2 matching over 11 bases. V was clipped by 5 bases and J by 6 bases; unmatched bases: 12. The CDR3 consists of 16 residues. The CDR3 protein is CASSRNSGRAGPEQYF. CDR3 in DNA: TGTGCCAGCAGTCGCAATAGCGGGAGGGCCGGGCCCGAGCAGTACTTC.

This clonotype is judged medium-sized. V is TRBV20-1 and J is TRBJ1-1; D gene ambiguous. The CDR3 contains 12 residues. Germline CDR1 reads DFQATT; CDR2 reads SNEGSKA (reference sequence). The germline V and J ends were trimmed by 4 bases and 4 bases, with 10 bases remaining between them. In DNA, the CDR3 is TGCAGTGCTACACACAGCTCCACTGAAGCTTTCTTT. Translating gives CSATHSSTEAFF.

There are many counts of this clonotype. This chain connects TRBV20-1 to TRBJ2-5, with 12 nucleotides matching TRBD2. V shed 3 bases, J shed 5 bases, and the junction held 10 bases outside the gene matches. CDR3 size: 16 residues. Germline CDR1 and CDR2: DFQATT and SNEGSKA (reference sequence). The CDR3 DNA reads TGCAGTGCTAGGTCGCGACTAGCGGGAGCTCGGGAGACCCAGTACTTC. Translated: CSARSRLAGARETQYF.

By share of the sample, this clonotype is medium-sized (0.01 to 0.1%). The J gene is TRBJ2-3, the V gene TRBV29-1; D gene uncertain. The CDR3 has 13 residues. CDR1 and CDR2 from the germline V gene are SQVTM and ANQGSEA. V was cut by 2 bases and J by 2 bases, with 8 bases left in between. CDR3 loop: CSVESTATDTQYF. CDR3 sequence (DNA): TGCAGCGTTGAATCGACTGCCACAGATACGCAGTATTTT.

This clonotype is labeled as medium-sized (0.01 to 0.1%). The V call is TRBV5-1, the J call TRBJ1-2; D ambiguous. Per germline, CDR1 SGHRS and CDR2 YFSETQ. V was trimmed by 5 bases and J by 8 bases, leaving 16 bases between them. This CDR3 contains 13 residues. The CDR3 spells CASRGSDSGGYTF. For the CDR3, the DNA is TGCGCCAGCAGGGGCTCTGACTCTGGGGGCTACACCTTC.

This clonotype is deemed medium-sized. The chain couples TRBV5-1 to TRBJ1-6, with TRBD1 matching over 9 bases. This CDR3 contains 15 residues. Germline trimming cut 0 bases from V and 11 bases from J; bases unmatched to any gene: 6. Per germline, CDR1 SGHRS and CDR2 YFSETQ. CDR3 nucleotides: TGCGCCAGCAGCTTGGGGGACAGGGTGGCCACACCCCTCCACTTT. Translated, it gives CASSLGDRVATPLHF.

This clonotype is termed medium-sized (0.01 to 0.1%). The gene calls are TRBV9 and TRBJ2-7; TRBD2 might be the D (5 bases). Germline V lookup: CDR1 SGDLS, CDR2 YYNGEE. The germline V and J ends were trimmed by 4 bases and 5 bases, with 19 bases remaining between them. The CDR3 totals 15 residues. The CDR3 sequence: CASSLSPGEGHEQYF. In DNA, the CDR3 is TGTGCCAGCAGCCTTTCTCCCGGGGAAGGCCACGAGCAGTACTTC.

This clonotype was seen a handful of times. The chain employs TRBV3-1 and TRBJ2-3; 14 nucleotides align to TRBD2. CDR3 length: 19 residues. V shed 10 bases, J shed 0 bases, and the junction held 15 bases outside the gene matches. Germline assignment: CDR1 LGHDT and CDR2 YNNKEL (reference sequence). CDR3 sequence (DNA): TGTGCCATCTGTTTAGGGACTAGCGGGAGTCCCAAGAGCACAGATACGCAGTATTTT. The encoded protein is CAICLGTSGSPKSTDTQYF.

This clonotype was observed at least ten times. The CDR3 DNA sequence: TGTGCCAGCAGCTCACTAGCGGGAGTTAACGAGCAGTACTTC. Translating gives CASSSLAGVNEQYF. The V gene is TRBV7-2, the J gene TRBJ2-7; 11 bases match TRBD2. Germline assignment: CDR1 SGHTA and CDR2 FQGNSA. This CDR3 contains 14 residues. The V and J ends lost 4 bases and 5 bases, in that order; junction bases with no gene match: 4.

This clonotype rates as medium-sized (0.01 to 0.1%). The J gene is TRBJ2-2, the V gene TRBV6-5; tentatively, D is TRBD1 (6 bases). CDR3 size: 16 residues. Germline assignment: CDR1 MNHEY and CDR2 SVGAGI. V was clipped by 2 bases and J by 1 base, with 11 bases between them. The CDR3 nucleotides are TGTGCCAGCAGTTACCCCCCACAGGGGAACACCGGGGAGCTGTTTTTT. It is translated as CASSYPPQGNTGELFF.

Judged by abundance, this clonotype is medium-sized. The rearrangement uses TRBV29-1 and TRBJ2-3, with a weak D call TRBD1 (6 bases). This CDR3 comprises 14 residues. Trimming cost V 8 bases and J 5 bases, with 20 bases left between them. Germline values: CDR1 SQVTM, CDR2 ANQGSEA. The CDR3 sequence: CSTRGQPYGDTQYF. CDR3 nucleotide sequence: TGCAGCACGAGAGGACAGCCATACGGAGATACGCAGTATTTT.

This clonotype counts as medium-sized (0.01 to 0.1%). CDR3 residues: CASSIRLLVSGANVLTF. CDR3 DNA: TGTGCCAGTAGTATACGTCTACTGGTCTCTGGGGCCAACGTCCTGACTTTC. J is TRBJ2-6 and V is TRBV19; D is undetermined. CDR1 LNHDA and CDR2 SQIVND come from the germline V gene (reference sequence). This CDR3 has 17 residues. Trimming removed 2 bases at V and 0 bases at J, with 11 bases between.

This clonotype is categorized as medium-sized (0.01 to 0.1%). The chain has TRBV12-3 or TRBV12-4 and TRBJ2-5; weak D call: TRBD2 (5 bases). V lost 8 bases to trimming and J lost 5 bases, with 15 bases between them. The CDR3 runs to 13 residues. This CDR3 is CASVGKYGETQYF. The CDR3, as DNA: TGTGCCAGCGTCGGGAAATACGGGGAGACCCAGTACTTC.

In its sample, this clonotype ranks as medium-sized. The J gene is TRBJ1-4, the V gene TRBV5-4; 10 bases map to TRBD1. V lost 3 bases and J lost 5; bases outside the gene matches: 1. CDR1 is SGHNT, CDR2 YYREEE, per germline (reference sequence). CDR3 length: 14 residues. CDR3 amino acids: CASSSGQGNEKLFF. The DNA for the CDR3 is TGTGCCAGCAGCTCGGGACAGGGGAATGAAAAACTGTTTTTT.

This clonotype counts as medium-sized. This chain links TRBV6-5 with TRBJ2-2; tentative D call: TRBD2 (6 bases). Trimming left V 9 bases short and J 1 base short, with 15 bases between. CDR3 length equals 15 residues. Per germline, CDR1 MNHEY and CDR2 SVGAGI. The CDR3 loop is CASSRGIGNTGELFF. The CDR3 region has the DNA TGTGCCAGTTCGCGCGGGATCGGGAACACCGGGGAGCTGTTTTTT.

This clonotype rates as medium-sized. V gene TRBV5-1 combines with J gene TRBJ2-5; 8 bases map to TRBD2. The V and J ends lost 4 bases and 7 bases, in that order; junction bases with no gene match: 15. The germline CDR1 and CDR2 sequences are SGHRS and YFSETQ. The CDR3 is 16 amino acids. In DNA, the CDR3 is TGCGCCAGCAGCCAACGGGGGGGTTCCCCCCTGGGGACCCAGTACTTC. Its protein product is CASSQRGGSPLGTQYF. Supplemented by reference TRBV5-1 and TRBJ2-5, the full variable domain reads KAGVTQTPRYLIKTRGQQVTLSCSPISGHRSVSWYQQTPGQGLQFLFEYFSETQRNKGNFPGRFSGRQFSNSRSEMNVSTLELGDSALYLCASSQRGGSPLGTQYFGPGTRLLVL.

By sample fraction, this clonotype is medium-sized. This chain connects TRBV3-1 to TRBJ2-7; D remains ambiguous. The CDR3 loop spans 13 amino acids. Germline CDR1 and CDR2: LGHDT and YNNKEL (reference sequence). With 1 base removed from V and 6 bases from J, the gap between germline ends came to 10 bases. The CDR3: CASSQGASSEQYF. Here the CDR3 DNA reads TGTGCCAGCAGCCAAGGGGCCTCTTCCGAGCAGTACTTC.

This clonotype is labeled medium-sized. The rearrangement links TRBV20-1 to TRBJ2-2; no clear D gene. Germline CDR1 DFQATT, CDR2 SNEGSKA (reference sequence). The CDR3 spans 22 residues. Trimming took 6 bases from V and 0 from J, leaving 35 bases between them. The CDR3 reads CSAPNPRAAAILFVANTGELFF. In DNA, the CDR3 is TGCAGTGCGCCAAACCCCCGGGCCGCGGCCATACTTTTTGTAGCGAACACCGGGGAGCTGTTTTTT.

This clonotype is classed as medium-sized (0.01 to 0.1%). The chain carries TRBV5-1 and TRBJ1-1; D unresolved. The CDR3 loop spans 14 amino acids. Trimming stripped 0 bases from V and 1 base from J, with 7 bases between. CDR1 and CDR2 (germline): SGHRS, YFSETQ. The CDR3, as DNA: TGCGCCAGCAGCTTGGCACGGAAGAACACTGAAGCTTTCTTT. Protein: CASSLARKNTEAFF.